Listed below are T cell receptor beta chains from one sample, sequenced in a study of blood T cell repertoires in COVID-19. TCRdb keeps only in-frame clones here, not all; method: immunoSEQ multiplex PCR. Altogether approximately 330,000 clones are present, about 91% being singletons, with the ten largest covering roughly 8.9%. Sequencing was performed on peripheral blood. Receptors originate from a man aged 25 to 40 with COVID-19, enrolled during active disease. Each CDR3 is given with its conserved first and last residue. Fields, in order: clone size, D gene, V gene, J gene, CDR3 protein, CDR3 DNA. D genes are given only for firm matches. The size field is filled for only some rows; it gives once, few, many or a size class.

many	.	TRBV27	TRBJ2-2	CASSLNQGNSVAGELFF	TGTGCCAGCAGTTTGAACCAGGGGAATTCAGTCGCCGGGGAGCTGTTTTTT
once	TRBD1	TRBV10-3	TRBJ1-1	CAIRAPTGGRNTEAFF	TGTGCCATCAGAGCACCGACAGGGGGCAGGAACACTGAAGCTTTCTTT
once	.	TRBV7-9	TRBJ1-2	CASSLDTTNYGYTF	TGTGCCAGCAGCTTGGACACAACGAACTATGGCTACACCTTC
.	.	TRBV3-1/TRBV3-2	TRBJ2-1	CASSQVMSNEQFF	TGTGCCAGCAGCCAAGTCATGAGCAATGAGCAGTTCTTC
few	TRBD2	TRBV6-5	TRBJ2-7	CASSYGLAGDEQYF	TGTGCCAGCAGTTACGGCCTAGCGGGAGATGAGCAGTACTTC
.	TRBD2	TRBV10-3	TRBJ2-1	CAISGTSGRAVYEQFF	TGTGCCATCAGTGGGACTAGCGGGAGGGCCGTATATGAGCAGTTCTTC
.	.	TRBV5-4	TRBJ1-1	CASRLGSMNTEAFF	TGTGCCAGCAGATTAGGGAGCATGAACACTGAAGCTTTCTTT
.	.	TRBV5-1	TRBJ1-1	CASSLTNTRGTEAFF	TGCGCCAGCAGCTTGACCAACACCAGGGGCACTGAAGCTTTCTTT
.	.	TRBV2	TRBJ1-5	CASSPWGGKQPQHF	TGTGCCAGCAGTCCCTGGGGGGGAAAGCAGCCCCAGCATTTT
.	.	TRBV11-3	TRBJ2-1	CASSAGVFYNEQFF	TGTGCCAGCAGCGCTGGAGTTTTCTACAATGAGCAGTTCTTC
.	.	TRBV5-1	TRBJ2-1	CASSLADSPPYNEQFF	TGCGCCAGCAGCTTGGCTGACTCCCCCCCCTACAATGAGCAGTTCTTC
.	.	TRBV30	TRBJ1-1	CAWSIVGGTEAFF	TGTGCCTGGAGCATCGTAGGGGGCACTGAAGCTTTCTTT
.	TRBD1	TRBV19	TRBJ2-1	CASSLRIGTARTQYNEQFF	TGTGCCAGTAGTCTACGCATCGGGACAGCCAGAACCCAATACAATGAGCAGTTCTTC
.	.	TRBV5-4	TRBJ2-1	CASSSIGASYNEQFF	TGTGCCAGCAGCTCAATTGGGGCCTCCTACAATGAGCAGTTCTTC
.	TRBD1	TRBV5-6	TRBJ2-2	CASSFPDRGRTGELFF	TGTGCCAGCAGCTTTCCAGACAGGGGGCGTACCGGGGAGCTGTTTTTT
.	.	TRBV5-1	TRBJ2-5	CASSKEPGKETQYF	TGCGCCAGCAGCAAGGAGCCGGGAAAAGAGACCCAGTACTTC
.	.	TRBV27	TRBJ1-4	CASSLDRNNEKLFF	TGTGCCAGCAGTTTAGACAGGAACAATGAAAAACTGTTTTTT
.	TRBD2	TRBV18	TRBJ2-1	CASSPSSGGDNEQFF	TGTGCCAGCTCACCAAGCAGCGGGGGGGACAATGAGCAGTTCTTC
.	.	TRBV3-1/TRBV3-2	TRBJ2-3	CASSPSRDTQYF	TGTGCCAGCAGCCCCAGTCGAGATACGCAGTATTTT
.	.	TRBV7-8	TRBJ2-1	CASRGSLNEQFF	TGTGCCAGCCGGGGAAGTCTCAATGAGCAGTTCTTC
.	TRBD2	TRBV5-1	TRBJ2-1	CASSPGRGSGSLSSYNEQFF	TGCGCCAGCAGCCCAGGCCGGGGTAGCGGGTCACTCAGCTCCTACAATGAGCAGTTCTTC
.	TRBD1	TRBV20-1	TRBJ2-5	CSASFTGGVETQYF	TGCAGTGCTAGTTTCACAGGGGGCGTGGAGACCCAGTACTTC
once	TRBD1	TRBV24-1	TRBJ1-5	CATSGAAGGRFSNQPQHF	TGTGCCACCAGTGGTGCGGCAGGGGGCAGGTTCAGCAATCAGCCCCAGCATTTT
.	TRBD1	TRBV5-6	TRBJ2-7	CASSPGTGAREQYF	TGTGCCAGCAGCCCAGGGACAGGGGCTCGCGAGCAGTACTTC
.	.	TRBV7-2	TRBJ2-7	CASSLSPSYEQYF	TGTGCCAGCAGCTTGTCTCCCTCCTACGAGCAGTACTTC
.	.	TRBV7-2	TRBJ1-1	CASSLSWTLNTEAFF	TGTGCCAGCAGCCTGTCCTGGACATTAAACACTGAAGCTTTCTTT
.	TRBD2	TRBV18	TRBJ2-6	CASSPPGGPGANVLTF	TGTGCCAGCTCACCACCGGGAGGGCCCGGGGCCAACGTCCTGACTTTC
.	TRBD1	TRBV27	TRBJ1-1	CARGTGGRDTEAFF	TGTGCCAGGGGGACAGGGGGTCGGGACACTGAAGCTTTCTTT
once	TRBD2	TRBV19	TRBJ2-1	CASRPLAGSSYNEQFF	TGTGCCAGTAGACCACTAGCGGGGAGCTCCTACAATGAGCAGTTCTTC
.	.	TRBV9	TRBJ2-3	CASSVAVPGADTQYF	TGTGCCAGCAGCGTAGCTGTACCAGGGGCAGATACGCAGTATTTT
.	.	TRBV7-2	TRBJ1-2	CASSYRQVASNYGYTF	TGTGCCAGCAGCTACCGACAGGTTGCGTCTAACTATGGCTACACCTTC